This T cell receptor (beta chain) was sequenced for a study of early T cells in non-severe SARS-CoV-2 infection. The overall study: Unpaired chains resulted from sequencing bulk RNA of unsorted whole blood.

Study-wide points: Matches to VDJdb favored anti-spike CD8 responses and missed private and CD4 specificities.

Each cDNA molecule carried a unique molecular identifier. TCRdb used MiXCR to reprocess the 5' RACE reads, holding one entry per CDR3 protein. The data contain more than 85,000 distinct CDR3 sequences, 15% to 20% of them singletons. Germline lookup yields CDR1 SGHTA and CDR2 FQGNSA. This CDR3 is built from 12 residues. V lost 3 bases and J lost 9, with 9 bases in between. This clonotype came up a few times. The antigen is unknown. The starting material was whole blood, obtained at baseline. The sequence derives from an adult who was a healthcare worker with PCR-confirmed SARS-CoV-2 infection or an uninfected control (not recorded which). The chain links TRBV7-2 to TRBJ2-1; no reliable D call. CDR3 nucleotide sequence: TGTGCCAGCAGCTTTATAGTTGGTGAGCAGTTCTTC. Its protein product is CASSFIVGEQFF.